A single sample gave rise to the 9 T cell receptor beta chains below, sequenced in a study of cytomegalovirus exposure and HLA in healthy donors. 13 Jbeta primers and 60 Vbeta primers were used for the PCR. Method: immunoSEQ multiplex PCR; TCRdb's copy keeps in-frame clones and lacks some. The sample shows 130,000 to 150,000 clones, around 84% of them seen only once. Sequenced sample: PBMCs. The receptors stem from a man aged 35 to 55 in good health and CMV-seropositive.

The V call is TRBV14, the J call TRBJ2-4, with 10 nucleotides matching TRBD2. The germline V gene encodes CDR1 SGHDN and CDR2 FVKESK. This CDR3 has 15 residues. Trimming removed 9 bases from V and 3 bases from J; junction bases left unmatched: 8. The CDR3 nucleotides read TGTGCCAGTGGGGCTAGCGGGAGTATCAAAAACATTCAGTACTTC. Encoded protein: CASGASGSIKNIQYF.

The rearrangement links TRBV11-3 to TRBJ2-3; 10 bases are a match to TRBD1. With 2 bases clipped from V and 6 bases from J, the junction kept 5 bases outside the gene matches. The CDR3 is made up of 15 amino acids. Germline V gives CDR1 SGHNT, CDR2 YENEEA. CDR3 amino acids: CASSLTGTGVDTQYF. In DNA form, the CDR3 reads TGTGCCAGCAGCTTAACCGGGACAGGGGTCGATACGCAGTATTTT.

This clone was counted a few times. The V gene is TRBV19, the J gene TRBJ2-7, with D hard to call. This CDR3 comprises 13 residues. The ends were cut back, 7 bases at V and 0 bases at J, with 10 bases in the middle. The V gene's germline CDR1 is LNHDA and CDR2 SQIVND (reference sequence). The CDR3 protein is CASTEPSSYEQYF. CDR3 bases: TGTGCCAGTACGGAGCCTAGCTCCTACGAGCAGTACTTC.

This chain links TRBV27 with TRBJ2-7, with 7 bases fitting TRBD1. Germline loops: CDR1 MNHEY, CDR2 SMNVEV (reference sequence). This CDR3 spans 14 amino acids. V shed 5 bases and J 5 bases; nucleotides not matched to a gene: 9. CDR3: CASSPSTGFNEQYF. The CDR3 DNA reads as TGTGCCAGCAGTCCTTCGACAGGGTTCAACGAGCAGTACTTC.

For the CDR3, the DNA is TGCAGCGTTGTTCGGGATTTGAACACTGAAGCTTTCTTT. Protein: CSVVRDLNTEAFF. The genes are TRBV29-1 and TRBJ1-1; no reliable D call. Germline-derived CDR1 and CDR2 are SQVTM and ANQGSEA. Trimming stripped 4 bases from V and 0 bases from J, with 9 bases between. CDR3 length: 13 amino acids.

This chain uses TRBV5-1 with TRBJ1-4; 8 nucleotides agree with TRBD1. Trimming at V came to 3 bases and at J to 4 bases, leaving 8 bases not matched to a gene. This CDR3 is 16 amino acids long. CDR1 SGHRS and CDR2 YFSETQ come from the germline V gene. The CDR3 DNA reads as TGCGCCAGCAGCTCCTCACTGACAGGGGTTAATGAAAAACTGTTTTTT. Translated, it gives CASSSSLTGVNEKLFF. The full variable domain, its missing parts supplied by reference TRBV5-1 and TRBJ1-4, is KAGVTQTPRYLIKTRGQQVTLSCSPISGHRSVSWYQQTPGQGLQFLFEYFSETQRNKGNFPGRFSGRQFSNSRSEMNVSTLELGDSALYLCASSSSLTGVNEKLFFGSGTQLSVL.

The chain combines TRBV27 with TRBJ2-1; 7 bases agree with TRBD1. The V segment lost 6 bases and the J segment 0 bases; nucleotides outside the gene matches: 5. The germline CDR1 and CDR2 sequences are MNHEY and SMNVEV (reference sequence). The CDR3 is made up of 15 amino acids. CDR3 DNA: TGTGCCAGCAGCTTGGGGACAGACTCCTACAATGAGCAGTTCTTC. Its translation: CASSLGTDSYNEQFF.

V gene TRBV13 combines with J gene TRBJ1-4; maybe TRBD1 (5 bases). The CDR3 contains 13 residues. Germline CDR1 and CDR2: PRHDT and FYEKMQ (reference sequence). V was cut by 7 bases and J by 1 base, with 7 bases left in between. The chain's CDR3 is CASNQGTNEKLFF. The CDR3, as DNA: TGTGCCAGCAATCAGGGAACTAATGAAAAACTGTTTTTT.

The rearrangement links TRBV18 to TRBJ1-1, with TRBD1 as a possible D gene (6 bases). V was cut by 6 bases and J by 1 base, with 9 bases left in between. The CDR3 extends over 13 amino acids. Per the germline V gene, CDR1 is KGHSH and CDR2 is LQKENI. Here the CDR3 reads CASSRDTNTEAFF. The CDR3 DNA reads TGTGCCAGCTCCCGGGACACGAACACTGAAGCTTTCTTT.